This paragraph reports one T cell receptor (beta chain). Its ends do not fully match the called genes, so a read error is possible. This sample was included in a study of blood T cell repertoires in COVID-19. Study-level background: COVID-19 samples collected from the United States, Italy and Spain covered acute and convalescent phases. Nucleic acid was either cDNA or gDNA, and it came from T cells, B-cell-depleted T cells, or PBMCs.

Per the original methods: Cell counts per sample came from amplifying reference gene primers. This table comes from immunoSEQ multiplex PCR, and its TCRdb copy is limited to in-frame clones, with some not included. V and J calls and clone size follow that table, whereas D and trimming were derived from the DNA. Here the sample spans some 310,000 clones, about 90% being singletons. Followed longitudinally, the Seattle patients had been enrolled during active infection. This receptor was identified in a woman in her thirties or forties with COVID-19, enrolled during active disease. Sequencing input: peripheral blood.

The CDR3 DNA sequence: TGTGCCAGCAGCCCTACTAGCGGGGGGAACACCGGGGAGCTGCTTTTT. As protein: CASSPTSGGNTGELLF. This chain joins TRBV7-2 and TRBJ2-2; TRBD2 matches at 12 bases. Germline V gene lookup returns CDR1 SGHTA and CDR2 FQGNSA. There are 16 residues in the CDR3.